This TCR beta chain was profiled in a study of CD8+ T cells in alopecia areata. Study background: Treatment ran 6 to 18 months, with 6 months of follow-up afterward.

Treatment indicated: oral pan-JAK inhibitor, 5-10 mg twice daily. Collection of lesional scalp punch biopsies and peripheral blood was performed in alopecia areata patients. Study results and limitations: Numerous expanded lesional clones remained in scalp and blood during tofacitinib. Scalp samples also contribute reads from the resident alphabeta T cells found in normal skin.

The length of the CDR3 is 14 residues. V was trimmed by 5 bases and J by 5 bases, leaving 12 bases between them. CDR1 and CDR2 from the germline V gene are SGHTA and FQGNSA. Concerning this clone itself: Its antigen is unidentified.

Reverse transcribed after extraction, RNA yielded cDNA as the sequencing template. The data were produced by immunoSEQ multiplex PCR, yet TCRdb's version contains in-frame clones alone and is incomplete. The sample holds 200,000 to 250,000 clones, about 64% seen once. The sequencing here drew on CD4+ T cells sorted from blood, taken at week 4, from a patient treated with tofacitinib. V and J are TRBV7-2 and TRBJ2-2; D unresolved. The TCR originated in a human donor with alopecia areata. The CDR3 here is CASSLYLGTGELFF. DNA of the CDR3: TGTGCCAGCAGCCTATACCTCGGGACCGGGGAGCTGTTTTTT.